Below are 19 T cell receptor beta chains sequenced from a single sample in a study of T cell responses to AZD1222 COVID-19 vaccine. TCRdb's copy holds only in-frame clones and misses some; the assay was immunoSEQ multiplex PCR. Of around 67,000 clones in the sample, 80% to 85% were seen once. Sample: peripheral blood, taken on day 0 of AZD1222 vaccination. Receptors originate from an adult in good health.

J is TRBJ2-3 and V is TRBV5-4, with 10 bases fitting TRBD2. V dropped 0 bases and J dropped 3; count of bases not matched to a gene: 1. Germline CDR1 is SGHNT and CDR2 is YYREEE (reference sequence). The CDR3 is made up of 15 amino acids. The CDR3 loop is CASSLAAGGTDTQYF. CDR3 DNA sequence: TGTGCCAGCAGCTTGGCAGCGGGGGGGACAGATACGCAGTATTTT. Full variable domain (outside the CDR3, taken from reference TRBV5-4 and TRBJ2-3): ETGVTQSPTHLIKTRGQQVTLRCSSQSGHNTVSWYQQALGQGPQFIFQYYREEENGRGNFPPRFSGLQFPNYSSELNVNALELDDSALYLCASSLAAGGTDTQYFGPGTRLTVL.

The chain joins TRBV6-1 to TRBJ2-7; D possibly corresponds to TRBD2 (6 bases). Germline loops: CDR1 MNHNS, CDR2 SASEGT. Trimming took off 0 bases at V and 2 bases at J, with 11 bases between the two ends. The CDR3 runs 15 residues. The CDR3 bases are TGTGCCAGCAGTGAAGCGCGCGGGAACCCCTACGAGCAGTACTTC. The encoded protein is CASSEARGNPYEQYF.

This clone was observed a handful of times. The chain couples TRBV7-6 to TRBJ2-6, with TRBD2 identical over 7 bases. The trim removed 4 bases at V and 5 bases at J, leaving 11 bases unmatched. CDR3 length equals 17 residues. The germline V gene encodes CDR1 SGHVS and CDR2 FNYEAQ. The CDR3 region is CASSWGGTAGRANVLTF. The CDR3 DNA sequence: TGTGCCAGCAGCTGGGGGGGGACCGCGGGAAGGGCCAACGTCCTGACTTTC.

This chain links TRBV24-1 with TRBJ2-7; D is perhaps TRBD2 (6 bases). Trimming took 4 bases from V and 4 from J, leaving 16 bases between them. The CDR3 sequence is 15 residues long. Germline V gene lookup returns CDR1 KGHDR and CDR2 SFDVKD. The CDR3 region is CATSEGPGVSYEQYF. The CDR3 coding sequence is TGTGCCACCAGTGAAGGTCCGGGGGTTTCGTACGAGCAGTACTTC.

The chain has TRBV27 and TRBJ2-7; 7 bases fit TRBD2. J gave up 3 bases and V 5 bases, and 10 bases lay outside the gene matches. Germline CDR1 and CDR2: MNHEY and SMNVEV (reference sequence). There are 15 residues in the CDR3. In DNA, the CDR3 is TGTGCCAGCAGTCCCCGAACCCGGACTAGCTACGAGCAGTACTTC. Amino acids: CASSPRTRTSYEQYF.

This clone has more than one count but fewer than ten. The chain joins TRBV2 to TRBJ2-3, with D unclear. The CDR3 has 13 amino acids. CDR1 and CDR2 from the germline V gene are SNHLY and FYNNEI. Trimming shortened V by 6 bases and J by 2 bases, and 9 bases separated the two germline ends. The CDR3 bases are TGTGCCAGCAGATCATGGGACACAGATACGCAGTATTTT. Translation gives CASRSWDTDTQYF.

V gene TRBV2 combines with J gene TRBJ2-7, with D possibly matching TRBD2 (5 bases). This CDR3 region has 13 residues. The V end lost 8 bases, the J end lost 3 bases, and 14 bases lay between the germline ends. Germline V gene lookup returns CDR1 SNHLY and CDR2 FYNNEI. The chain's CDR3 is CASEGTYLYEQYF. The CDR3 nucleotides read TGTGCCAGCGAGGGAACGTATCTCTACGAGCAGTACTTC.

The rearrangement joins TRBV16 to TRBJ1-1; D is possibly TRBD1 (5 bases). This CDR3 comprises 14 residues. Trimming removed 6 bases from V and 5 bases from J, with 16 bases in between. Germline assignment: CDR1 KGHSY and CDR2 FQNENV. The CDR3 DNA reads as TGTGCCAGCAGACAAGGCGGGGGTCGGACTGAAGCTTTCTTT. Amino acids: CASRQGGGRTEAFF.

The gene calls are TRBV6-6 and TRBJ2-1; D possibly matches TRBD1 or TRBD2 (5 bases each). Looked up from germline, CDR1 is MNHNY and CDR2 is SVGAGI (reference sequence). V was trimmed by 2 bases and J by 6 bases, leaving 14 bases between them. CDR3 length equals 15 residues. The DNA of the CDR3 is TGTGCCAGCAGTTACAGGTTCGAGGGGCTCAATGAGCAGTTCTTC. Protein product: CASSYRFEGLNEQFF.

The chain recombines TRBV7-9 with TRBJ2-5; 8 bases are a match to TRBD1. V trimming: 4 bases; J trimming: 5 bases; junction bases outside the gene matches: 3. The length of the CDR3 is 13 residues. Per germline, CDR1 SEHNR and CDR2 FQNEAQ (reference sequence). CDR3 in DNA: TGTGCCAGCAGCTGGACAGGGTGGGAGACCCAGTACTTC. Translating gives CASSWTGWETQYF.

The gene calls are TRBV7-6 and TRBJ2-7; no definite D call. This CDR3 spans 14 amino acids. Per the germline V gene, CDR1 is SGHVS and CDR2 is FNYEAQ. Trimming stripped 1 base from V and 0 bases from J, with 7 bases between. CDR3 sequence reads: CASSLDTGSYEQYF. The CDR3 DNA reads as TGTGCCAGCAGCTTAGATACCGGCTCCTACGAGCAGTACTTC.

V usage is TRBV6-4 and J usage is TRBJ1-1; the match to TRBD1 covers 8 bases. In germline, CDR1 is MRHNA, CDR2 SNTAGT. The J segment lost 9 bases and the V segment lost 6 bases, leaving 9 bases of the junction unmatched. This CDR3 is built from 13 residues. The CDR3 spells CASSPAGGNKAFF. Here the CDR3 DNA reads TGTGCCAGCAGCCCGGCAGGGGGCAATAAAGCTTTCTTT.

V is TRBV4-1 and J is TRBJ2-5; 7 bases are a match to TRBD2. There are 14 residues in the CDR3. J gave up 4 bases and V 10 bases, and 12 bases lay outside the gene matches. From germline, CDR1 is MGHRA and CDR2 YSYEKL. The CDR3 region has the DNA TGCGCCACCTCAGCGGGGTTGGGCCGAGAGACCCAGTACTTC. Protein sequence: CATSAGLGRETQYF.

Here the CDR3 reads CASSPGQGARAEAFF. CDR3 nucleotides: TGTGCCAGCTCACCGGGGCAGGGGGCTCGAGCTGAAGCTTTCTTT. The rearrangement joins TRBV18 to TRBJ1-1; TRBD1 agrees at 8 bases. Germline CDR1 is KGHSH and CDR2 is LQKENI. Trimming took 3 bases from V and 6 from J; bases not matched to a gene: 9. The CDR3 is made up of 15 amino acids.

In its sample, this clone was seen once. The CDR3: CASSRGQTYEQYF. CDR3 sequence (DNA): TGTGCCAGCAGCCGAGGACAGACCTACGAGCAGTACTTC. The J gene is TRBJ2-7, the V gene TRBV5-6; tentatively, D is TRBD1 (6 bases). Germline lookup yields CDR1 SGHDT and CDR2 YYEEEE. The CDR3 is 13 amino acids. With 4 bases removed from V and 2 bases from J, the gap between germline ends came to 10 bases.

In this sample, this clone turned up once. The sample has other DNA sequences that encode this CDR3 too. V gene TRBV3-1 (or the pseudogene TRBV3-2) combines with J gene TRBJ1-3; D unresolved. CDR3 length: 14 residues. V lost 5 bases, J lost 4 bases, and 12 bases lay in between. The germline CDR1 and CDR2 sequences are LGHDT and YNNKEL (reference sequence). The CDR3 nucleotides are TGTGCCAGCAGCTCCACAGAAGCAGGAAACACCATATATTTT. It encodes CASSSTEAGNTIYF.

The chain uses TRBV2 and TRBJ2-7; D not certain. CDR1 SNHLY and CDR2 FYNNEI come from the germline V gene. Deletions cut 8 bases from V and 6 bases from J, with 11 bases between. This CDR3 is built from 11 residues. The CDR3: CASLYISEQYF. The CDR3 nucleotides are TGTGCCAGCCTCTACATCTCCGAGCAGTACTTC.

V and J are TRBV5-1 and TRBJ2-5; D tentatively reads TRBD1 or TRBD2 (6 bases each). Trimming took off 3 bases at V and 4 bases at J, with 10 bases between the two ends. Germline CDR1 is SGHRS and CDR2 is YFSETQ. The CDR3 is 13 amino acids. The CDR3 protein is CASSSQGGETQYF. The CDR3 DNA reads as TGCGCCAGCAGCTCACAGGGAGGAGAGACCCAGTACTTC.

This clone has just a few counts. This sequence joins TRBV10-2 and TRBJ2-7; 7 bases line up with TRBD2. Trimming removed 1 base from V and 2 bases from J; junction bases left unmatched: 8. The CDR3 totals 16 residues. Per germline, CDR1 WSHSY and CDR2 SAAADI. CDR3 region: CASSELGTIYAYEQYF. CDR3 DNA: TGCGCCAGCAGTGAGTTAGGGACTATATATGCCTACGAGCAGTACTTC.